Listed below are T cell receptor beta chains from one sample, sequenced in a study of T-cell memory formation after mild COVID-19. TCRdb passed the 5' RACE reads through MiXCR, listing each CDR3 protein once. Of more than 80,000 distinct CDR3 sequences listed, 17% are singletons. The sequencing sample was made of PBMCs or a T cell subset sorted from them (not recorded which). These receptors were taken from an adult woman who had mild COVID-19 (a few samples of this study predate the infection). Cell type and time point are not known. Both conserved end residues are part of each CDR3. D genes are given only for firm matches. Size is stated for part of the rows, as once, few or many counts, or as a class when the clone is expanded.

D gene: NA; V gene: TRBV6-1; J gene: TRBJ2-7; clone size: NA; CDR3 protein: CASSEWTARGYEQYF; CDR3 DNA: TGTGCCAGCAGTGAATGGACGGCCAGGGGCTACGAGCAGTACTTC
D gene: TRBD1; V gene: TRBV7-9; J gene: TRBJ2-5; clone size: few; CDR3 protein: CASTARRTGTEETQYF; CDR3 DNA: TGTGCCAGCACCGCCCGCCGGACAGGGACCGAAGAGACCCAGTACTTC
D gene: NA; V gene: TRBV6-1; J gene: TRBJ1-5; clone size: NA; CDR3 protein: CASSEWAAGAGGSDLLPQHF; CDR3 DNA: TGTGCCAGCAGTGAATGGGCCGCGGGGGCCGGGGGCAGCGACTTACTACCCCAGCATTTT
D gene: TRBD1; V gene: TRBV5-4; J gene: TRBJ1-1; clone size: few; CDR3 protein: CASSQDRGQMMNTEAFF; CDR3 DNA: TGTGCCAGCAGCCAGGACAGGGGGCAGATGATGAACACTGAAGCTTTCTTT
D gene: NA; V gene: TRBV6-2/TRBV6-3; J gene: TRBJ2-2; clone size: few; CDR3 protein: CASSPYRSLGELFF; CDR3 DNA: TGTGCCAGCAGTCCATATCGGTCGCTCGGGGAGCTGTTTTTT
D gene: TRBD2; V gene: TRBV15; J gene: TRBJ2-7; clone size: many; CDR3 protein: CATSRDRTSGYEQYF; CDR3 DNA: TGTGCCACCAGCAGAGATAGGACTAGCGGCTACGAGCAGTACTTC
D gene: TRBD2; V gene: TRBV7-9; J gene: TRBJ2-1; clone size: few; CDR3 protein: CASRRGGANEQFF; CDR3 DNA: TGTGCCAGCAGGCGCGGGGGGGCCAATGAGCAGTTCTTC
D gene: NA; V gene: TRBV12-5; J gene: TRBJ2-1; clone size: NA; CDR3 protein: CASGGIEEQFF; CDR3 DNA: TGTGCTAGTGGAGGAATCGAAGAGCAGTTCTTC
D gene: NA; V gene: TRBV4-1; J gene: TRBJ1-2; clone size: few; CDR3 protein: CASSQGLGAYGYTF; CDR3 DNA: TGCGCCAGCAGCCAAGGTTTGGGGGCCTATGGCTACACCTTC
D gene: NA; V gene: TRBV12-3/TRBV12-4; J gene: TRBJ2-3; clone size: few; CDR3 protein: CASSFAGAGDTQYF; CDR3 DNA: TGTGCCAGCAGTTTTGCGGGGGCGGGAGATACGCAGTATTTT
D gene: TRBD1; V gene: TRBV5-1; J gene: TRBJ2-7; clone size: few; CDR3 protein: CASSSPGQGHEQYF; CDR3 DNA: TGCGCCAGCAGCTCTCCGGGACAGGGCCACGAGCAGTACTTC
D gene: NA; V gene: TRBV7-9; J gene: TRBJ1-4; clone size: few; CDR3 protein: CASSPGYEKLFF; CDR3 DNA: TGTGCCAGCAGCCCCGGGTATGAAAAACTGTTTTTT
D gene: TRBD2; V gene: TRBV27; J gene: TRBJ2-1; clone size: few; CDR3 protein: CASSPTTSGNRNEQFF; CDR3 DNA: TGTGCCAGCAGTCCCACGACTAGCGGGAACCGGAATGAGCAGTTCTTC
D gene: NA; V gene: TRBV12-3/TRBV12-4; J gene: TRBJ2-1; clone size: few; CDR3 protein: CASNEALASGEQFF; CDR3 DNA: TGTGCCAGCAATGAGGCGCTAGCTTCCGGTGAGCAGTTCTTC
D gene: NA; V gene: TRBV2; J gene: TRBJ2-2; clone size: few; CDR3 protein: CASSEAEAGELFF; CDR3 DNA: TGTGCCAGCAGTGAAGCGGAGGCCGGGGAGCTGTTTTTT
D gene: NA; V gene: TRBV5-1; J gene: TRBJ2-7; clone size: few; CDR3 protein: CASSLEWSYEQYF; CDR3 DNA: TGCGCCAGCAGCTTGGAGTGGTCGTACGAGCAGTACTTC
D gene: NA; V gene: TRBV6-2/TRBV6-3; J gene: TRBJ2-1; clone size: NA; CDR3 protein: CASSYGVVEQFF; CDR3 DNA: TGTGCCAGCAGTTATGGGGTTGTTGAGCAGTTCTTC
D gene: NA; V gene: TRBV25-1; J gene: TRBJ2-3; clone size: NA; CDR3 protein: CASTSGAGTDTQYF; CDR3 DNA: TGTGCCAGCACATCAGGGGCTGGCACAGATACGCAGTATTTT
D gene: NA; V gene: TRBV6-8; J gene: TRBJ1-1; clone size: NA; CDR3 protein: CASSYSAGSEAFF; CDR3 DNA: TGTGCCAGCAGTTACTCCGCAGGATCTGAAGCTTTCTTT
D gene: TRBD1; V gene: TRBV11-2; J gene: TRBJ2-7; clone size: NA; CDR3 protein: CASSEMTGAHRGEQYF; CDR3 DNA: TGTGCCAGCAGTGAGATGACAGGGGCCCACCGGGGCGAGCAGTACTTC
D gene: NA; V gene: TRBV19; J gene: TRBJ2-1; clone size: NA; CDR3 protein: CASSTQGMGYNEQFF; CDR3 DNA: TGTGCCAGTAGTACCCAGGGGATGGGCTACAATGAGCAGTTCTTC
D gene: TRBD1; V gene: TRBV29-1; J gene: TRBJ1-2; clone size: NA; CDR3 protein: CSVEPDRTHGGYTF; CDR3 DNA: TGCAGCGTTGAACCGGACAGGACCCATGGTGGCTACACCTTC
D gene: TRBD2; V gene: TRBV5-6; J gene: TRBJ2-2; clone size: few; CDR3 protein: CASSWPSGGGELFF; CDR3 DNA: TGTGCCAGCAGCTGGCCTAGCGGGGGCGGGGAGCTGTTTTTT
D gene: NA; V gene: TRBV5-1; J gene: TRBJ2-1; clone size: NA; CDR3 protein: CASSLSRLAYSSYNEQFF; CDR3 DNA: TGCGCCAGCAGCTTGTCTCGCCTAGCGTACAGCTCCTACAATGAGCAGTTCTTC
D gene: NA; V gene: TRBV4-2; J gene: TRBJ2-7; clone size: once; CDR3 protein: CASSQGGSSTYEQYF; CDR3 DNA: TGTGCCAGCAGCCAAGGTGGGAGCTCAACCTACGAGCAGTACTTC
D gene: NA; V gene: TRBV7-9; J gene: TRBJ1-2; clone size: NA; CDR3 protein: CASSPQYNYGYTF; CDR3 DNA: TGTGCCAGCAGCCCGCAGTATAACTATGGCTACACCTTC
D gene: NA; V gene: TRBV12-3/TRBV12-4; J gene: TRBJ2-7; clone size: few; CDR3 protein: CASSFEGLSNEQYF; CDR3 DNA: TGTGCCAGCAGTTTCGAGGGACTCTCAAACGAGCAGTACTTC
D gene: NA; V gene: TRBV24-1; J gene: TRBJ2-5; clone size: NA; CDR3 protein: CATSDPGVGEETQYF; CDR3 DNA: TGTGCCACCAGTGATCCCGGGGTGGGGGAAGAGACCCAGTACTTC
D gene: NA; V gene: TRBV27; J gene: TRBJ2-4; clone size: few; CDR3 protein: CASAPGPAPVPDQYF; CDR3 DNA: TGTGCCAGCGCGCCAGGGCCCGCGCCTGTTCCAGATCAGTACTTC
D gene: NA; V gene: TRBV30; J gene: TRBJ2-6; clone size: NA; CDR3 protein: CAWSVRWHPGANVLTF; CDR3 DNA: TGTGCATGGAGTGTACGATGGCACCCTGGGGCCAACGTCCTGACTTTC
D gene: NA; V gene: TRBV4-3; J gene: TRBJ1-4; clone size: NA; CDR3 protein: CASSHDRSSGEKLFF; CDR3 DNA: TGCGCCAGCAGCCACGACAGGTCATCCGGCGAAAAACTGTTTTTT
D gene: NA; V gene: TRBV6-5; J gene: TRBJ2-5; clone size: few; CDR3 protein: CASGQETQYF; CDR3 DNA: TGTGCCAGCGGGCAAGAGACCCAGTACTTC
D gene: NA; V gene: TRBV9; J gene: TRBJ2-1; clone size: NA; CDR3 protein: CASSPYPLGQVGSNEQFF; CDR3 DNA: TGTGCCAGCAGCCCGTACCCTCTCGGGCAGGTCGGCAGCAATGAGCAGTTCTTC
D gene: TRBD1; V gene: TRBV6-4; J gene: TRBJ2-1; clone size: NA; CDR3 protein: CASSDGQEYHEQFF; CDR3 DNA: TGTGCCAGCAGTGACGGACAGGAGTACCATGAGCAGTTCTTC
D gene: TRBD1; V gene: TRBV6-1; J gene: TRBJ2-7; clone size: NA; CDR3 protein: CASSSRQGESSYEQYF; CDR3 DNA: TGTGCCAGCAGCTCCCGACAGGGAGAATCTAGCTACGAGCAGTACTTC